This T cell receptor beta chain came from a study of T cell repertoires in cytomegalovirus infection (dated by TCRdb to about 2019). Regarding the study in general: The peptide stimulations were aimed at well-studied HLA-B-restricted epitopes as well as recently identified HLA-C-restricted CMV epitopes, whose presentation resists viral immunomodulation. Because public TCR beta signatures pointed to carriage of CMV infection together with the matching HLA type, the HLA type of each donor mattered for the analysis. On the study overall, not on this receptor specifically: Carriers of CMV infection plus the relevant HLA type were discriminated by the cumulative frequency of public TCR beta family members in the study cohort and in an independent roughly 400-donor cohort. The ex vivo response was dominated by HLA-C-restricted CMV-specific TCR beta clonotypes, and the single most frequent clonotype in two of eight donors was supplied by these HLA-C-restricted clonotypes.

The treatment or condition label here, explained by the study, means: in vitro stimulation with specific CMV peptide epitopes to enrich CMV-specific T cells. Via the germline V gene, CDR1 is SGHVS and CDR2 FQNEAQ. Trimming takes 2 bases from V and 5 bases from J, and the germline ends sit 15 bases apart. The CDR3 runs 15 residues from the cysteine to the phenylalanine. Of all the DNA, just the CDR3 is kept, 45 bases in frame from base 1. This clonotype was seen ten or more times. Which antigen it targets is not known. No qualities accompany the bases; no much larger clone lies one base away. TCRdb lists the instrument as Illumina HiSeq 1500. TCRdb passed the public sequencing reads through fastp at Q25 and MiXCR, retaining productive beta sequences. Each CDR3 protein gets just one entry, which takes the most common genes and DNA from the rows behind it. This sample holds some 700,000 distinct CDR3 sequences; around 31% were observed only once. In total, the top ten clones hold around a sixth of the sample.

Recombination joined TRBV7-8 with TRBJ1-1, with the D gene not confidently named. The receptor was isolated from a human donor in good health (CMV status not recorded). Some clones in this sample may be carry-over from other donors' samples. The starting material was cultured PBMCs, obtained from culture after CMV antigen stimulation. The nucleotide sequence reads TGTGCCAGCAGCTTACGTCGGTTTTTAAGGACTGAAGCTTTCTTT. It encodes CASSLRRFLRTEAFF.